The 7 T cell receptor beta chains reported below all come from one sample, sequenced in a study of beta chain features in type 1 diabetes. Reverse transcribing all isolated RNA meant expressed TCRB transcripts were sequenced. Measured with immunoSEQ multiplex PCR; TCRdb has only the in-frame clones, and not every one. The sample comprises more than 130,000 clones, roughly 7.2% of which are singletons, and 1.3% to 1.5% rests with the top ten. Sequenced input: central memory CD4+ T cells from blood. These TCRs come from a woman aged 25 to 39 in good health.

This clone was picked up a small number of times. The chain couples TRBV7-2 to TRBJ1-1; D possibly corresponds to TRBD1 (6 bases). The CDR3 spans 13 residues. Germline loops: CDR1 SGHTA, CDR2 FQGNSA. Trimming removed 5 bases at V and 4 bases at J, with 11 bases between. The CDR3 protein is CASSPVGATEAFF. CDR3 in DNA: TGTGCCAGCAGCCCTGTGGGGGCCACTGAAGCTTTCTTT.

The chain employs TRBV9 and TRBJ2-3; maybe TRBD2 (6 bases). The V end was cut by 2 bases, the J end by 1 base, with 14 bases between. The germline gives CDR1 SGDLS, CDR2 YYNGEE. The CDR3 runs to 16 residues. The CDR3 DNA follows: TGTGCCAGCAGCGTGGCCCCGGGACTCCGCACAGATACGCAGTATTTT. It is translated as CASSVAPGLRTDTQYF.

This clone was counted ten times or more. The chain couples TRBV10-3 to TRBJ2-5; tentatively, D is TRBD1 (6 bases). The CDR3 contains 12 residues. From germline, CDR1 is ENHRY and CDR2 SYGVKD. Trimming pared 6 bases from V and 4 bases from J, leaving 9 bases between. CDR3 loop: CAIRGTLETQYF. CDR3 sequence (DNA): TGTGCCATCAGAGGGACATTAGAGACCCAGTACTTC.

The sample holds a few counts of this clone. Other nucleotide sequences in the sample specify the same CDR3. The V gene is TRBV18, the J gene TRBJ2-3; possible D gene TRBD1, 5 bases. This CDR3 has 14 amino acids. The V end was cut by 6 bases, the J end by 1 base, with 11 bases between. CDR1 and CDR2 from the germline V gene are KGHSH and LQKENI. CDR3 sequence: CASSPATGTDTQYF. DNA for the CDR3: TGTGCCAGCTCCCCAGCGACAGGCACAGATACGCAGTATTTT.

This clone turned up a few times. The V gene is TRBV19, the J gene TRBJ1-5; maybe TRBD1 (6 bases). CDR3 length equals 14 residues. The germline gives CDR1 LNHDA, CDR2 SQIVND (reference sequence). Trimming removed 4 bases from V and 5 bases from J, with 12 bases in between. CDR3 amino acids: CASSKRDTDQPQHF. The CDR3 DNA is TGTGCCAGTAGTAAGAGGGACACCGATCAGCCCCAGCATTTT. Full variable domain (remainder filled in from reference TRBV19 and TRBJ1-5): DGGITQSPKYLFRKEGQNVTLSCEQNLNHDAMYWYRQDPGQGLRLIYYSQIVNDFQKGDIAEGYSVSREKKESFPLTVTSAQKNPTAFYLCASSKRDTDQPQHFGDGTRLSIL.

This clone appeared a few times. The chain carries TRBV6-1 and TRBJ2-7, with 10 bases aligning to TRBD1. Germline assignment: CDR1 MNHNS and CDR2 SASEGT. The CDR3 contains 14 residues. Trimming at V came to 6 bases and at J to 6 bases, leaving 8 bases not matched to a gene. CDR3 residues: CASSAGTGDPEQYF. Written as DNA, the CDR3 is TGTGCCAGCAGCGCAGGGACAGGGGACCCCGAGCAGTACTTC.

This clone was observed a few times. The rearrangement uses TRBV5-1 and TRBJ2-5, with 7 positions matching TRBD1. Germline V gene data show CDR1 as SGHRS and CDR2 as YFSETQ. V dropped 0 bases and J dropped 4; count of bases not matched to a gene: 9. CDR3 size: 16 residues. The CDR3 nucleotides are TGCGCCAGCAGCTTGGCAACAGGGGTAGATGGAGAGACCCAGTACTTC. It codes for CASSLATGVDGETQYF. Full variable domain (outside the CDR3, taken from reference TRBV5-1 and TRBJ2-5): KAGVTQTPRYLIKTRGQQVTLSCSPISGHRSVSWYQQTPGQGLQFLFEYFSETQRNKGNFPGRFSGRQFSNSRSEMNVSTLELGDSALYLCASSLATGVDGETQYFGPGTRLLVL.